These 14 T cell receptor beta chains were all obtained from the same sample, sequenced in a study of CD8+ T cells in alopecia areata. Sequencing used cDNA as its template, made by extracting RNA and reverse transcribing it. The assay was immunoSEQ multiplex PCR, and TCRdb's table has in-frame clones only and misses some. The table has some 150,000 clones, around 87% seen once; the top ten hold around 14%. Specified treatment: oral pan-JAK inhibitor, 5-10 mg twice daily. Sample: CD8+ T cells sorted from blood, taken at week 4, from a patient treated with tofacitinib. Receptor source: a human donor with alopecia areata.

The J gene is TRBJ2-5, the V gene TRBV29-1; 11 nucleotides agree with TRBD2. Looked up from germline, CDR1 is SQVTM and CDR2 is ANQGSEA. V was clipped by 4 bases and J by 3 bases; unmatched bases: 7. This CDR3 region has 15 residues. CDR3 in amino acids: CSVGLSGLAEETQYF. Written as DNA, the CDR3 is TGCAGCGTTGGCCTCTCGGGACTAGCGGAAGAGACCCAGTACTTC.

This clone was recorded a few times. At the DNA level, this CDR3 is encoded by other sequences in the same sample as well. The chain couples TRBV9 to TRBJ2-2; D gene uncertain. This CDR3 has 11 residues. Germline V CDR1 and CDR2: SGDLS, YYNGEE. V shed 0 bases and J shed 7 bases, with 1 base lying between them. The chain's CDR3 is CASSVGGELFF. CDR3 bases: TGTGCCAGCAGCGTAGGCGGGGAGCTGTTTTTT.

The chain uses TRBV4-1 and TRBJ2-1; TRBD2 is a possible D gene (5 bases). Looked up from germline, CDR1 is MGHRA and CDR2 is YSYEKL. Trimming shortened V by 1 base and J by 8 bases, and 12 bases separated the two germline ends. The CDR3 has 14 residues. The DNA of the CDR3 is TGCGCCAGCAGCCAAGGGCCTAGCCGGCATGAGCAGTTCTTC. Protein: CASSQGPSRHEQFF.

The chain carries TRBV29-1 and TRBJ2-1; TRBD1 or TRBD2 may be the D gene (5 bases each). There are 16 residues in the CDR3. CDR1 and CDR2 (germline): SQVTM, ANQGSEA. Deletions cut 8 bases from V and 4 bases from J, with 24 bases between. The CDR3: CSIQGPSGRQYNEQFF. The CDR3 coding sequence is TGCAGCATTCAGGGACCCTCGGGGCGCCAGTACAATGAGCAGTTCTTC.

The chain recombines TRBV12-5 with TRBJ2-5, with 9 bases aligning to TRBD1. Germline V gene lookup returns CDR1 LGHNT and CDR2 FRNRAP. The CDR3 contains 16 residues. J gave up 4 bases and V 6 bases, and 12 bases lay outside the gene matches. CDR3 sequence (DNA): TGTGCTAGTGGCCCTATAGGGACAGGGACGGCAGAGACCCAGTACTTC. Amino acid sequence: CASGPIGTGTAETQYF. The variable domain in full, completed from reference TRBV12-5 and TRBJ2-5, reads DARVTQTPRHKVTEMGQEVTMRCQPILGHNTVFWYRQTMMQGLELLAYFRNRAPLDDSGMPKDRFSAEMPDATLATLKIQPSEPRDSAVYFCASGPIGTGTAETQYFGPGTRLLVL.

J is TRBJ2-1 and V is TRBV4-2; 8 nucleotides line up with TRBD2. The trim removed 1 base at V and 0 bases at J, leaving 2 bases unmatched. CDR3 length equals 16 residues. The germline V gene encodes CDR1 LGHNA and CDR2 YNFKEQ. CDR3 amino acids: CASSQVSGDSYNEQFF. CDR3 sequence (DNA): TGTGCCAGCAGCCAAGTTAGCGGGGACTCCTACAATGAGCAGTTCTTC.

The chain couples TRBV11-2 to TRBJ2-7; 8 bases are a match to TRBD2. Germline CDR1 is SGHAT and CDR2 is FQNNGV. V lost 4 bases and J lost 4; bases outside the gene matches: 12. CDR3 length equals 16 residues. The CDR3 coding sequence is TGTGCCAGCAGCTCCGGTTGGAGCGGGAGTTTATACGAGCAGTACTTC. As protein: CASSSGWSGSLYEQYF.

The CDR3 coding sequence is TGTGCCAGCAGCTTAGGCTCCGGCATGAACACTGAAGCTTTCTTT. Translating it yields CASSLGSGMNTEAFF. This chain uses TRBV7-2 with TRBJ1-1; D not resolved. The CDR3 sequence is 15 residues long. The germline V and J ends were trimmed by 1 base and 0 bases, with 9 bases remaining between them. CDR1 is SGHTA, CDR2 FQGNSA, per germline.

V gene TRBV4-1 combines with J gene TRBJ2-2, with 10 bases that match TRBD2. The CDR3 runs 18 residues. The trim removed 2 bases at V and 0 bases at J, leaving 6 bases unmatched. Germline loops: CDR1 MGHRA, CDR2 YSYEKL. The CDR3 loop reads CASSQWLGLAPNTGELFF. The CDR3 nucleotides are TGCGCCAGCAGCCAATGGCTGGGACTAGCGCCGAACACCGGGGAGCTGTTTTTT.

In its sample, this clone was seen a few times. The chain joins TRBV5-4 to TRBJ2-7, with TRBD2 matching over 14 bases. J lost 5 bases, V lost 3 bases, and 7 bases had no gene match. The CDR3 spans 16 residues. Germline V gene sequence: CDR1 SGHNT, CDR2 YYREEE (reference sequence). CDR3 bases: TGTGCCAGCAGCTCGGGACTAGCGGGAGTCGGGGACGAGCAGTACTTC. Its protein is CASSSGLAGVGDEQYF.

V is TRBV27 and J is TRBJ1-1; unclear D gene. The germline V gene encodes CDR1 MNHEY and CDR2 SMNVEV (reference sequence). V was shortened by 6 bases and J by 5 bases, with 19 bases between the two germline ends. This CDR3 has 15 amino acids. The CDR3, as DNA: TGTGCCAGCAGCACCCCAAGGGAAGGGCGGACTGAAGCTTTCTTT. It yields the protein CASSTPREGRTEAFF.

This clone was recorded a few times. J is TRBJ2-1 and V is TRBV4-1; 7 bases match TRBD1. V gave up 4 bases and J gave up 5 bases; unmatched junction bases: 2. The CDR3 has 13 residues. Germline V gene lookup returns CDR1 MGHRA and CDR2 YSYEKL. This chain's CDR3 is CASSPGQNNEQFF. CDR3 in DNA: TGCGCCAGCAGCCCGGGACAGAACAATGAGCAGTTCTTC.

The chain has TRBV2 and TRBJ2-5; maybe TRBD1 (6 bases). Trimming left V 2 bases short and J 11 bases short, with 18 bases between. CDR1 and CDR2 from the germline V gene are SNHLY and FYNNEI. The CDR3 length is 14 residues. CDR3 in amino acids: CASSEIGRGDLQYF. The CDR3, as DNA: TGTGCCAGCAGTGAAATCGGCAGGGGCGATTTGCAGTACTTC.

This rearrangement joins TRBV6-5 to TRBJ2-1; 7 bases match TRBD2. J gave up 8 bases and V 0 bases, and 10 bases lay outside the gene matches. The CDR3 has 16 amino acids. In germline, CDR1 is MNHEY, CDR2 SVGAGI. For the CDR3, the DNA is TGTGCCAGCAGTTACTCTAGCGGGCCCACTCGGGATGAGCAGTTCTTC. This translates into CASSYSSGPTRDEQFF.